This T cell receptor (beta chain) was sequenced during a study of T cells in localized non-small cell lung cancer. Data came from immunoSEQ multiplex PCR; TCRdb stores just in-frame clones and leaves some out. Counted here are around 48,000 clones, around three quarters occurring once; the ten biggest clones make up around 16%. Germline loops: CDR1 LNHDA, CDR2 SQIVND (reference sequence). The V gene lost 3 bases and the J gene lost 0 bases, with 11 bases spanning the gap. The CDR3 consists of 15 residues. Study results and caveats: Sequencing covered just one tumor region, so heterogeneity cannot be ruled out. Prolonged overall survival went with higher T cell density in the blood. A median approximately 57 of the top 100 tumor clones appeared in adjacent lung. Clonality peaked in uninvolved adjacent lung rather than tumor.

As for this clone: The antigen remains undetermined.

Sequenced material: peripheral blood, taken before any cancer treatment. The TCR sequence derives from a man between 40 and 69 years old with stage I squamous cell lung carcinoma. The V call is TRBV19, the J call TRBJ1-1; TRBD1 might be the D (5 bases). CDR3 in DNA: TGTGCCAGTAGTATCCCGGGACTCCTGAACACTGAAGCTTTCTTT. This sequence encodes CASSIPGLLNTEAFF. The full variable domain, with the rest looked up from reference TRBV19 and TRBJ1-1, is DGGITQSPKYLFRKEGQNVTLSCEQNLNHDAMYWYRQDPGQGLRLIYYSQIVNDFQKGDIAEGYSVSREKKESFPLTVTSAQKNPTAFYLCASSIPGLLNTEAFFGQGTRLTVV.